Below, 8 T cell receptor beta chains from the same sample are listed, as sequenced in a study of T cell responses to AZD1222 COVID-19 vaccine. The table came from immunoSEQ multiplex PCR; TCRdb's copy has only in-frame clones and leaves some out. The sample lists 85,000 to 130,000 clones, approximately 88% occurring once. This sample comprised peripheral blood, obtained on day 0 of AZD1222 vaccination. The receptors shown here come from an adult in good health.

The J gene is TRBJ1-3, the V gene TRBV19, with D uncertain. CDR3 length: 14 amino acids. V lost 6 bases to trimming and J lost 1 base, with 10 bases between them. Germline V gene sequence: CDR1 LNHDA, CDR2 SQIVND (reference sequence). The CDR3 region has the DNA TGTGCCAGTAGATTACAGCCGTCTGGAAACACCATATATTTT. Encoded protein: CASRLQPSGNTIYF. Complete variable domain (other parts from reference TRBV19 and TRBJ1-3): DGGITQSPKYLFRKEGQNVTLSCEQNLNHDAMYWYRQDPGQGLRLIYYSQIVNDFQKGDIAEGYSVSREKKESFPLTVTSAQKNPTAFYLCASRLQPSGNTIYFGEGSWLTVV.

On this clone: Other DNA sequences in the same sample also yield this CDR3. The chain uses TRBV11-3 and TRBJ1-6; D is ambiguous. Germline CDR1 reads SGHNT; CDR2 reads YENEEA. Between the trimmed V and J ends, which lost 6 bases and 0 bases, there was a span of 15 bases. The CDR3 covers 17 residues. CDR3 protein: CASSREVGSSYNSPLHF. CDR3 coding DNA: TGTGCCAGCAGTAGGGAGGTCGGAAGCTCCTATAATTCACCCCTCCACTTT.

The CDR3 DNA follows: TGTGCCACCACGCTAAGGGGGAACTATGGCTACACCTTC. Its translation: CATTLRGNYGYTF. The V call is TRBV28, the J call TRBJ1-2; D possibly corresponds to TRBD1 (6 bases). The CDR3 runs 13 residues. The V and J ends lost 10 bases and 2 bases respectively, with 14 bases between them. Germline CDR1 and CDR2: MDHEN and SYDVKM.

The CDR3 region is CASSSIAGGPVEQFF. Written as DNA, the CDR3 is TGTGCCAGCAGCTCAATAGCGGGAGGGCCTGTTGAGCAGTTCTTC. The V gene is TRBV5-4, the J gene TRBJ2-1, with 11 bases identical to TRBD2. J lost 9 bases, V lost 3 bases, and 8 bases had no gene match. The germline V gene encodes CDR1 SGHNT and CDR2 YYREEE (reference sequence). There are 15 residues in the CDR3.

V usage is TRBV18 and J usage is TRBJ1-1; 8 nucleotides line up with TRBD1. There are 14 residues in the CDR3. CDR1 and CDR2 (germline): KGHSH, LQKENI. The V gene end was trimmed by 4 bases and the J gene end by 3 bases; junction bases not matched to a gene: 4. The CDR3 nucleotides read TGTGCCAGCTCACGTGGACAGGGAGACACTGAAGCTTTCTTT. Protein: CASSRGQGDTEAFF.

The chain has TRBV28 and TRBJ2-1; 11 nucleotides align to TRBD2. J lost 9 bases, V lost 4 bases, and 20 bases had no gene match. CDR1 MDHEN and CDR2 SYDVKM come from the germline V gene. This CDR3 has 19 amino acids. This chain's CDR3 is CASSSRRRVGASGRLEQFF. In DNA, the CDR3 is TGTGCCAGCAGTTCCCGGCGGCGTGTAGGGGCTAGCGGGAGGCTTGAGCAGTTCTTC.

The gene calls are TRBV4-1 and TRBJ2-2; 8 bases align to TRBD1. V shed 1 base and J 1 base; nucleotides not matched to a gene: 5. The CDR3 is 17 residues long. The germline V gene encodes CDR1 MGHRA and CDR2 YSYEKL. The CDR3 spells CASSQVGGTGNTGELFF. The CDR3 nucleotides are TGCGCCAGCAGCCAAGTTGGTGGGACAGGGAACACCGGGGAGCTGTTTTTT.

The chain carries TRBV19 and TRBJ2-1; 7 bases fit TRBD1. The CDR3 has 13 residues. V dropped 5 bases and J dropped 12; count of bases not matched to a gene: 10. Germline V CDR1 and CDR2: LNHDA, SQIVND (reference sequence). For the CDR3, the DNA is TGTGCCAGTAGTCCCCAACGGACAGGCTCGCAGTTCTTC. This sequence encodes CASSPQRTGSQFF.